This entry lists 13 T cell receptor beta chains sequenced from one sample in a study of T-cell memory formation after mild COVID-19. MiXCR was run by TCRdb on the 5' RACE reads, yielding one entry per CDR3 protein. The repertoire includes over 350,000 distinct CDR3 sequences, 15% to 20% of them detected once, and 20% to 25% sits in the top ten. The specimen sequenced was PBMCs or a T cell subset sorted from them (not recorded which). These receptors were taken from a man aged 18-30 years who had mild COVID-19 (a few samples of this study predate the infection). Cell type and time point are not known.

This clonotype was detected only a few times. V usage is TRBV7-9 and J usage is TRBJ2-2, with D tentatively TRBD2 (7 bases). This CDR3 has 16 amino acids. Germline CDR1 and CDR2: SEHNR and FQNEAQ (reference sequence). V lost 7 bases to trimming and J lost 4 bases, with 19 bases between them. The CDR3 spells CASTPGGQGLTGELFF. In DNA, the CDR3 is TGTGCCAGCACTCCGGGGGGTCAGGGGCTCACCGGGGAGCTGTTTTTT.

The genes are TRBV7-9 and TRBJ2-5, with D hard to call. The ends were cut back, 0 bases at V and 5 bases at J, with 16 bases in the middle. CDR3 length equals 16 residues. Looked up from germline, CDR1 is SEHNR and CDR2 is FQNEAQ (reference sequence). In DNA form, the CDR3 reads TGTGCCAGCAGCTTAGCGCTAAATGGCCTGGGGGAGACCCAGTACTTC. It translates to CASSLALNGLGETQYF.

This clonotype turned up a few times. The V and J genes are TRBV6-5 and TRBJ2-1; TRBD2 agrees at 8 bases. Trimming cost V 2 bases and J 9 bases; bases outside gene matches: 9. There are 15 residues in the CDR3. Germline-derived CDR1 and CDR2 are MNHEY and SVGAGI. The CDR3: CASSYGLAGDAEQFF. The CDR3 region has the DNA TGTGCCAGCAGTTACGGGCTAGCGGGCGATGCTGAGCAGTTCTTC.

This clonotype was detected once. The rearrangement joins TRBV28 to TRBJ2-5; no definite D call. Germline V gene data show CDR1 as MDHEN and CDR2 as SYDVKM. The CDR3 consists of 14 residues. V was clipped by 1 base and J by 3 bases, with 9 bases between them. The CDR3 DNA follows: TGTGCCAGCAGTTTATCAGCGACGGAAGAGACCCAGTACTTC. Translation: CASSLSATEETQYF.

This clonotype occurred many times. The genes are TRBV11-2 and TRBJ2-3; D is unclear. V lost 5 bases and J lost 5, with 8 bases in between. There are 12 residues in the CDR3. CDR1 is SGHAT, CDR2 FQNNGV, per germline. CDR3 sequence: CASSLTIDTQYF. As DNA, the CDR3 is TGTGCCAGCAGCCTCACGATAGATACGCAGTATTTT.

This clonotype was counted only a few times. The chain recombines TRBV6-6 with TRBJ2-3; D might be TRBD2 (7 bases). The CDR3 spans 16 residues. Germline assignment: CDR1 MNHNY and CDR2 SVGAGI (reference sequence). The V end was cut by 0 bases, the J end by 6 bases, with 16 bases between. The CDR3 nucleotides are TGTGCCAGCAGTTACTCGATTCGGGGGGCCCTCGATACGCAGTATTTT. Its translation: CASSYSIRGALDTQYF.

This clonotype has a handful of counts. This chain links TRBV20-1 with TRBJ2-3, with 9 positions matching TRBD2. Germline trimming cut 2 bases from V and 0 bases from J; bases unmatched to any gene: 3. Germline V gene sequence: CDR1 DFQATT, CDR2 SNEGSKA (reference sequence). The CDR3 spans 15 residues. This chain's CDR3 is CSARFAGGSTDTQYF. CDR3 bases: TGCAGTGCTAGATTCGCGGGGGGGAGCACAGATACGCAGTATTTT.

The chain combines TRBV5-1 with TRBJ1-2, with 7 bases identical to TRBD1. CDR1 SGHRS and CDR2 YFSETQ come from the germline V gene. The CDR3 loop spans 17 amino acids. After removal of 0 bases from V and 4 bases from J, the junction contained 12 bases not matched to a gene. In nucleotides, the CDR3 is TGCGCCAGCAGCTTGGAGAGCGGGAGGGGGCTCGGCTATGGCTACACCTTC. Protein: CASSLESGRGLGYGYTF.

This clonotype was seen a few times. The rearrangement uses TRBV29-1 and TRBJ1-6; D ambiguous. CDR1 and CDR2 from the germline V gene are SQVTM and ANQGSEA. Trimming cost V 1 base and J 7 bases, with 14 bases left between them. The CDR3 sequence is 15 residues long. The CDR3 region is CSVEVSQLPNSPLHF. The DNA for the CDR3 is TGCAGCGTTGAAGTTTCCCAGCTCCCCAATTCACCCCTCCACTTT.

This chain uses TRBV20-1 with TRBJ2-5, with 10 positions matching TRBD2. J gave up 7 bases and V 6 bases, and 11 bases lay outside the gene matches. The V gene's germline CDR1 is DFQATT and CDR2 SNEGSKA (reference sequence). The CDR3 sequence is 14 residues long. In DNA form, the CDR3 reads TGCAGTGCCCCTCCCCTAGCGGGGGAGCGGACCCAGTACTTC. Translating gives CSAPPLAGERTQYF.

The V call is TRBV20-1, the J call TRBJ1-2; 9 bases are a match to TRBD1. CDR1 and CDR2 (germline): DFQATT, SNEGSKA (reference sequence). The CDR3 contains 16 residues. Trimming at V came to 6 bases and at J to 5 bases, leaving 16 bases not matched to a gene. This CDR3 is CSAHEPGTGFGYGYTF. DNA of the CDR3: TGCAGTGCCCATGAACCCGGGACAGGGTTTGGGTATGGCTACACCTTC.

This clonotype was found once. The V and J genes are TRBV6-2 or TRBV6-3 and TRBJ1-6; D is ambiguous. With 2 bases removed from V and 9 bases from J, the gap between germline ends came to 5 bases. Germline-derived CDR1 and CDR2 are MNHEY and SVGEGT. The CDR3 has 12 residues. This chain's CDR3 is CASSYLFSPLHF. The CDR3 coding sequence is TGTGCCAGCAGTTACCTCTTTTCACCCCTCCACTTT.

This clonotype has just a few counts. V usage is TRBV12-3 or TRBV12-4 and J usage is TRBJ2-5; 7 positions match TRBD2. The V gene end was trimmed by 8 bases and the J gene end by 2 bases; junction bases not matched to a gene: 8. The CDR3 has 14 residues. DNA for the CDR3: TGTGCCAGCGTGACGGGGGGTGCTCAAGAGACCCAGTACTTC. Translating gives CASVTGGAQETQYF.